Listed below are T cell receptor beta chains from one sample, sequenced in a study of T cells expressing NK-cell markers. TCRdb reprocessed the 5' RACE reads and keeps a single row for each CDR3 protein, giving no DNA. Recorded here are some 120,000 distinct CDR3 sequences; the top ten clones represent less than 20%. The sequenced sample consisted of blood T cells: a sorted CD56 or NKG2C T cell subset, CD4+ or CD8+ T cells, or bulk PBMC T cells (not recorded which). Receptors originate from a woman between 18 and 69 years old in good health. CDR3s include the opening cysteine and the closing phenylalanine or tryptophan.

CASSRQGRDNEQFF	TRBV6-1	TRBJ2-1
CASSRGYNTEAFF	TRBV12-3/TRBV12-4	TRBJ1-1
CASSYSLNTEAFF	TRBV6-5	TRBJ1-1
CASRPNAQPASPLHF	TRBV5-4	TRBJ1-6
CASKRTSTYNEQFF	TRBV14	TRBJ2-1
CASSPGSQETQYF	TRBV7-6	TRBJ2-5
CSVEGGAPDTQYF	TRBV29-1	TRBJ2-3
CASSYGSYGYTF	TRBV6-2/TRBV6-3	TRBJ1-2
CASSSGGTGNTIYF	TRBV12-3/TRBV12-4	TRBJ1-3
CASSPTSHNEQFF	TRBV7-9	TRBJ2-1